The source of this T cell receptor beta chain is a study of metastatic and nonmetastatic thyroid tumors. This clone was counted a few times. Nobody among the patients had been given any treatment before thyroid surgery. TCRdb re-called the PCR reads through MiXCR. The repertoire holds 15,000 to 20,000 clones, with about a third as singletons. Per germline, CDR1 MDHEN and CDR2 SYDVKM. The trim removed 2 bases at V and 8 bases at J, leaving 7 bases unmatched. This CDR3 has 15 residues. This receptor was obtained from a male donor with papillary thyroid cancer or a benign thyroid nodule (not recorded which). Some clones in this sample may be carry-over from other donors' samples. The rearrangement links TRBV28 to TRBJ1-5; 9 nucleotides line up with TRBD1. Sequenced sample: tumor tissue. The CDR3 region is CASSLGTGNLKPQHF. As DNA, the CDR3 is TGTGCCAGCAGTTTAGGGACAGGGAATTTGAAGCCCCAGCATTTT.